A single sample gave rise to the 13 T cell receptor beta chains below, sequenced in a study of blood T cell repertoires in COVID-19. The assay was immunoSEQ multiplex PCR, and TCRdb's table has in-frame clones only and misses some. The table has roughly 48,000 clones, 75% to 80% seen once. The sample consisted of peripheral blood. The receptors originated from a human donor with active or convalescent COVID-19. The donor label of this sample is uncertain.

The CDR3 nucleotides read TGTGCCAGCAGCCTTGCAGGGAGGACTAGCGGGAGGGGGTACACCGGGGAGCTGTTTTTT. This gives the protein CASSLAGRTSGRGYTGELFF. V is TRBV5-5 and J is TRBJ2-2, with 15 nucleotides matching TRBD2. This CDR3 region has 20 residues. Trimming took 4 bases from V and 3 from J; bases not matched to a gene: 13. Germline-derived CDR1 and CDR2 are SGHKS and YYEKEE (reference sequence).

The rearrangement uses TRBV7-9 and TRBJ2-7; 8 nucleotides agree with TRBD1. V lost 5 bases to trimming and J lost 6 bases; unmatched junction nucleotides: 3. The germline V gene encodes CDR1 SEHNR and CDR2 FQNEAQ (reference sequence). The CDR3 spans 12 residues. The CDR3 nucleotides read TGTGCCAGCAGCGGGGGGACAGGCGAGCAGTACTTC. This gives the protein CASSGGTGEQYF.

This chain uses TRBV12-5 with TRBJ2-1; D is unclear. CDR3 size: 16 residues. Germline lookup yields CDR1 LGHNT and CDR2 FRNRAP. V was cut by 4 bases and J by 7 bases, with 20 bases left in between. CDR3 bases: TGTGCTAGTGGTTCGACCTACCTAGATAGTTCAAATGAGCAGTTCTTC. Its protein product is CASGSTYLDSSNEQFF.

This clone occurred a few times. Here the CDR3 DNA reads TGTGCCAGCAGCTTAGGGCTACTAGCGGATGCTTACAATGAGCAGTTCTTC. Translating gives CASSLGLLADAYNEQFF. The V gene is TRBV7-2, the J gene TRBJ2-1; TRBD2 matches 8 bases. Germline CDR1 reads SGHTA; CDR2 reads FQGNSA. This CDR3 region has 17 residues. The V and J ends lost 1 base and 4 bases, in that order; junction bases with no gene match: 9.

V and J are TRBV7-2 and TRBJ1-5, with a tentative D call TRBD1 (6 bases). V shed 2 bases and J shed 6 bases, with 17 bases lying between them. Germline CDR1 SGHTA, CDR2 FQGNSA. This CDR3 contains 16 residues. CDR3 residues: CASSLWGDQGSQPQHF. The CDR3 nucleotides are TGTGCCAGCAGCTTATGGGGAGATCAGGGGAGTCAGCCCCAGCATTTT. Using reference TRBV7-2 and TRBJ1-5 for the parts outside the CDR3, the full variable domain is GAGVSQSPSNKVTEKGKDVELRCDPISGHTALYWYRQSLGQGLEFLIYFQGNSAPDKSGLPSDRFSAERTGGSVSTLTIQRTQQEDSAVYLCASSLWGDQGSQPQHFGDGTRLSIL.

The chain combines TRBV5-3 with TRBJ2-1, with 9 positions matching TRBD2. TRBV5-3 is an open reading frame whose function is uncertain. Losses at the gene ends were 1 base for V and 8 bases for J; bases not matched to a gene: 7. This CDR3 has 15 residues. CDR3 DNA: TGTGCCAGAAGCTTGTCAGGGACTAGCACCCATGAGCAGTTCTTC. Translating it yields CARSLSGTSTHEQFF.

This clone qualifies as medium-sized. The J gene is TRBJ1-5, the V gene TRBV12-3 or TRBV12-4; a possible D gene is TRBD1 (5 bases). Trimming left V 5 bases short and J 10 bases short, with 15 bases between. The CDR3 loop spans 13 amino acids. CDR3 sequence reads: CASSLAGMEPQHF. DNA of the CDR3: TGTGCCAGCAGTCTCGCAGGGATGGAACCCCAGCATTTT.

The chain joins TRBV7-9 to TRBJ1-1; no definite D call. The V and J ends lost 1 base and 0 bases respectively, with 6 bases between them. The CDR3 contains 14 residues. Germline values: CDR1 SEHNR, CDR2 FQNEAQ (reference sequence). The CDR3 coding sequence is TGTGCCAGCAGCTTAGATGGCATGAACACTGAAGCTTTCTTT. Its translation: CASSLDGMNTEAFF.

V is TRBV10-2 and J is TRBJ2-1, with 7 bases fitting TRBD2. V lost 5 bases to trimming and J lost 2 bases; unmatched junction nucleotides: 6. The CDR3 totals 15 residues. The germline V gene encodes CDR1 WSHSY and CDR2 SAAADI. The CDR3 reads CASSLSGTTYNEQFF. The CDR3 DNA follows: TGCGCCAGCAGTCTTTCCGGGACTACCTACAATGAGCAGTTCTTC.

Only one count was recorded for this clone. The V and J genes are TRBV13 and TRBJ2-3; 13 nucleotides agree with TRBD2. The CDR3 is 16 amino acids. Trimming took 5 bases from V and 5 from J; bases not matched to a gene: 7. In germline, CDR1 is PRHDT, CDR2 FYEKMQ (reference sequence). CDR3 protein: CASSLWTSGSIDTQYF. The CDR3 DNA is TGTGCCAGCAGCCTTTGGACTAGCGGGAGTATAGATACGCAGTATTTT.

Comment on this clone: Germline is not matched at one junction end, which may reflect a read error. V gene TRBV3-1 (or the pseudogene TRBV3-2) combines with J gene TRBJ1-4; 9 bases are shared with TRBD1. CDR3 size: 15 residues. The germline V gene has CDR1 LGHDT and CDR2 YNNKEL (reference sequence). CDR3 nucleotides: TGTGCCAGCAGACAAGGGGAGACAGGGGGGGAAAAACTGTTTTTT. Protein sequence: CASRQGETGGEKLFF.

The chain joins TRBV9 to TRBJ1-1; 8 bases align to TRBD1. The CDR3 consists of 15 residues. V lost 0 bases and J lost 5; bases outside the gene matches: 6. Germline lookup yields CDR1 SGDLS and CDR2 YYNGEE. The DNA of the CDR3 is TGTGCCAGCAGCGTAGATACAGGGGGATGGACTGAAGCTTTCTTT. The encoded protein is CASSVDTGGWTEAFF.

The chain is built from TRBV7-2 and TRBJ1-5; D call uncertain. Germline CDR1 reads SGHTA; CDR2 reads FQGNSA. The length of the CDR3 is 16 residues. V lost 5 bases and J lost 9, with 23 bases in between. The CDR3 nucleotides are TGTGCCAGCAGCGTCGAGGGTGGACCGGGAACCTGGCCCCAGCATTTT. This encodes CASSVEGGPGTWPQHF.